The next 23 T cell receptor beta chains were all read from a single sample in a study of beta chain features in type 1 diabetes. Study outcomes and limitations: All four CD4+ subsets from Type 1 diabetes patients carried moderately but significantly shorter TCRB CDR3s.

Every isolated RNA sample was fully reverse transcribed, so sequencing captured expressed TCRB transcripts. The method was immunoSEQ multiplex PCR; TCRdb's version includes in-frame clones alone and lacks a portion of them. Here the sample spans roughly 330,000 clones, approximately 13% being singletons. These receptors lack a known antigen. The specimen sequenced was naive CD4+ T cells from blood. These receptors all come from a woman aged 18-30 years with type 1 diabetes.

The rearrangement links TRBV21-1 to TRBJ2-7; no DNA check was done on the table's D call, TRBD1. TRBV21-1 constitutes a pseudogene. This CDR3 spans 14 amino acids. CDR3 protein: CASSSQQGSHEQYV. The CDR3 nucleotides read TGTGCCAGCAGCAGCCAGCAGGGTTCCCACGAGCAGTACGTC.

V gene TRBV18 combines with J gene TRBJ2-5; the match to TRBD2 covers 7 bases. The germline V gene encodes CDR1 KGHSH and CDR2 LQKENI. Trimming removed 3 bases from V and 2 bases from J; junction bases left unmatched: 9. CDR3 length: 16 residues. The chain's CDR3 is CASSPPVWEGQETQYF. DNA for the CDR3: TGTGCCAGCTCACCTCCGGTCTGGGAGGGGCAAGAGACCCAGTACTTC.

This clone has only a few counts. The rearrangement joins TRBV25-1 to TRBJ2-5, with a possible D match to TRBD2 (6 bases). There are 14 residues in the CDR3. The ends were cut back, 6 bases at V and 5 bases at J, with 16 bases in the middle. Germline V gene lookup returns CDR1 MGHDK and CDR2 SYGVNS. CDR3 coding DNA: TGTGCCAGCAGAGGGGCGGGGTCTCGGGAGACCCAGTACTTC. Amino acid sequence: CASRGAGSRETQYF.

The chain uses TRBV6-5 and TRBJ2-3; 7 bases line up with TRBD2. This CDR3 contains 16 residues. Germline CDR1 reads MNHEY; CDR2 reads SVGAGI. Trimming removed 0 bases from V and 4 bases from J; junction bases left unmatched: 7. CDR3 loop: CASSYSIGGRSDTQYF. CDR3 in DNA: TGTGCCAGCAGTTACTCGATCGGCGGGAGATCAGATACGCAGTATTTT.

In this sample, this clone turned up a few times. The chain recombines TRBV28 with TRBJ1-2, with 7 bases aligning to TRBD1. J gave up 4 bases and V 5 bases, and 10 bases lay outside the gene matches. This CDR3 has 15 residues. CDR1 is MDHEN, CDR2 SYDVKM, per germline. DNA of the CDR3: TGTGCCAGCAGTCCACCCGGGACAGTGATCTATGGCTACACCTTC. Translating gives CASSPPGTVIYGYTF.

The chain carries TRBV5-1 and TRBJ2-7; 8 bases fit TRBD1. The CDR3 contains 14 residues. Germline-derived CDR1 and CDR2 are SGHRS and YFSETQ. Germline trimming cut 4 bases from V and 3 bases from J; bases unmatched to any gene: 6. The CDR3 bases are TGCGCCAGCAGCAAACCGGGACAGGACTACGAGCAGTACGTC. Translated, it gives CASSKPGQDYEQYV.

This clone was seen a handful of times. The V call is TRBV7-2, the J call TRBJ2-3; unclear D gene. The germline V gene has CDR1 SGHTA and CDR2 FQGNSA. The CDR3 covers 13 residues. The V end was cut by 3 bases, the J end by 2 bases, with 6 bases between. CDR3 nucleotide sequence: TGTGCCAGCAGCTTCTACCTCACAGATACGCAGTATTTT. Its translation is CASSFYLTDTQYF.

The sample holds a few counts of this clone. The rearrangement links TRBV5-1 to TRBJ2-7; 9 bases align to TRBD1. There are 18 residues in the CDR3. With 2 bases clipped from V and 4 bases from J, the junction kept 16 bases outside the gene matches. Germline V gene sequence: CDR1 SGHRS, CDR2 YFSETQ. The CDR3 reads CASSFRDRALSPFYEQYF. CDR3 nucleotides: TGCGCCAGCAGCTTTCGGGACAGGGCCTTATCGCCTTTTTACGAGCAGTACTTC.

The table lists this clone with many counts. The chain combines TRBV7-9 with TRBJ2-3; no firm D call. The CDR3 length is 14 residues. Between the trimmed V and J ends, which lost 5 bases and 6 bases, there was a span of 15 bases. CDR1 SEHNR and CDR2 FQNEAQ come from the germline V gene (reference sequence). DNA for the CDR3: TGTGCCAGCAGCCTAGACTCGCCCCTGGATACGCAGTATTTT. It codes for CASSLDSPLDTQYF.

This clone showed up just a few times. The chain joins TRBV15 to TRBJ2-7, with TRBD2 identical over 9 bases. CDR3 size: 16 residues. Germline loops: CDR1 LNHNV, CDR2 YYDKDF (reference sequence). V lost 3 bases, J lost 0 bases, and 6 bases stayed unmatched. The CDR3 nucleotides are TGTGCCACCAGCAGTGCCGAACTAGCGGGCTCCTACGAGCAGTACGTC. This encodes CATSSAELAGSYEQYV.

The chain has TRBV18 and TRBJ2-3; 8 bases map to TRBD2. Germline-derived CDR1 and CDR2 are KGHSH and LQKENI. With V trimmed by 0 bases and J by 3 bases, 5 bases remained unmatched. This CDR3 has 16 amino acids. The CDR3 DNA is TGTGCCAGCTCACCACCTAGCGGGATGTCGACAGATACGCAGTATTTT. This gives the protein CASSPPSGMSTDTQYF. Using reference TRBV18 and TRBJ2-3 for the parts outside the CDR3, the full variable domain is NAGVMQNPRHLVRRRGQEARLRCSPMKGHSHVYWYRQLPEEGLKFMVYLQKENIIDESGMPKERFSAEFPKEGPSILRIQQVVRGDSAAYFCASSPPSGMSTDTQYFGPGTRLTVL.

This clone showed up just once. The chain has TRBV15 and TRBJ2-5, with a weak D call TRBD1 (7 bases). Germline V gene lookup returns CDR1 LNHNV and CDR2 YYDKDF (reference sequence). This CDR3 is built from 15 residues. V was clipped by 2 bases and J by 2 bases, with 12 bases between them. CDR3 bases: TGTGCCACCAGCAGATTGCGGGACAGACAAGAGACCCAGTACTTC. It encodes CATSRLRDRQETQYF.

This rearrangement joins TRBV7-8 to TRBJ1-1; 9 bases are shared with TRBD1. Per germline, CDR1 SGHVS and CDR2 FQNEAQ. V lost 0 bases and J lost 4; bases outside the gene matches: 12. The CDR3 has 18 amino acids. In DNA form, the CDR3 reads TGTGCCAGCAGCTTAGCGGCATATGGACAGGGGACGGGCACTGAAGCTTTCTTT. The encoded protein is CASSLAAYGQGTGTEAFF.

This clone has a handful of counts. This sequence joins TRBV28 and TRBJ2-7; D gene ambiguous. There are 11 residues in the CDR3. V was trimmed by 8 bases and J by 3 bases, leaving 8 bases between them. Germline CDR1 and CDR2: MDHEN and SYDVKM. The CDR3: CASLGSYEQYF. CDR3 DNA sequence: TGTGCCAGCCTCGGTAGCTACGAGCAGTACTTC.

The chain joins TRBV7-2 to TRBJ2-3; TRBD2 might be the D (5 bases). The CDR3 has 15 amino acids. Between the trimmed V and J ends, which lost 0 bases and 5 bases, there was a span of 12 bases. CDR1 and CDR2 (germline): SGHTA, FQGNSA. CDR3 in amino acids: CASSLADSRIDTQYF. The DNA for the CDR3 is TGTGCCAGCAGCTTAGCGGACTCCAGGATAGATACGCAGTATTTT.

This chain links TRBV2 with TRBJ1-2; D gene ambiguous. CDR1 is SNHLY and CDR2 is FYNNEI in the germline V gene. V was pared by 3 bases and J by 6 bases, with 8 bases between. The CDR3 spans 12 residues. CDR3: CASSEGKNGYTF. The CDR3 coding sequence is TGTGCCAGCAGTGAGGGCAAGAATGGCTACACCTTC.

This clone was seen only a few times. J is TRBJ1-2 and V is TRBV7-9; D not certain. The CDR3 is 12 residues long. Germline lookup yields CDR1 SEHNR and CDR2 FQNEAQ (reference sequence). V was cut by 5 bases and J by 7 bases, with 11 bases left in between. The CDR3 is CASSPGMGGYTF. CDR3 nucleotide sequence: TGTGCCAGCAGCCCGGGAATGGGTGGCTACACCTTC. The full variable domain, in which reference TRBV7-9 and TRBJ1-2 provide the parts outside the CDR3, is DTGVSQNPRHKITKRGQNVTFRCDPISEHNRLYWYRQTLGQGPEFLTYFQNEAQLEKSRLLSDRFSAERPKGSFSTLEIQRTEQGDSAMYLCASSPGMGGYTFGSGTRLTVV.

The gene calls are TRBV28 and TRBJ2-7, with a weak D call TRBD1 (5 bases). The CDR3 extends over 12 amino acids. CDR1 and CDR2 from the germline V gene are MDHEN and SYDVKM. V lost 1 base, J lost 5 bases, and 6 bases lay in between. CDR3 nucleotide sequence: TGTGCCAGCAGTTTATCAGGGAACGAGCAGTACTTC. It specifies CASSLSGNEQYF.

This clone occurred a few times. The chain combines TRBV7-8 with TRBJ2-1; D perhaps matches TRBD2 (6 bases). The CDR3 is 15 residues long. Germline values: CDR1 SGHVS, CDR2 FQNEAQ. Trimming stripped 6 bases from V and 9 bases from J, with 21 bases between. The CDR3 spells CASSYPGLPVPEQFF. The CDR3 DNA reads as TGTGCCAGCAGTTATCCGGGACTTCCTGTCCCTGAGCAGTTCTTC.

The rearrangement joins TRBV6-5 to TRBJ1-2, with 10 positions matching TRBD1. Germline V gene data show CDR1 as MNHEY and CDR2 as SVGAGI. Trimming cost V 4 bases and J 3 bases; bases outside gene matches: 5. The CDR3 runs 15 residues. The CDR3 sequence: CASSSAGTGDYGYTF. CDR3 in DNA: TGTGCCAGCAGTTCTGCCGGGACAGGGGACTATGGCTACACCTTC.

This clone was seen only a few times. This chain connects TRBV29-1 to TRBJ1-4; D gene unclear. The CDR3 extends over 14 amino acids. V lost 7 bases and J 4 bases, leaving 16 bases between the germline ends. Germline V gene lookup returns CDR1 SQVTM and CDR2 ANQGSEA. Here the CDR3 DNA reads TGCAGCGCACACACTGGCAGGCTTAATGAAAAACTGTTTTTT. The encoded protein is CSAHTGRLNEKLFF.

The genes are TRBV19 and TRBJ2-3; TRBD2 agrees at 9 bases. The CDR3 contains 15 residues. The trim removed 6 bases at V and 2 bases at J, leaving 6 bases unmatched. Germline-derived CDR1 and CDR2 are LNHDA and SQIVND (reference sequence). The CDR3 protein is CASSGLAGLTDTQYF. In nucleotides, the CDR3 is TGTGCCAGTAGCGGTCTAGCGGGACTCACAGATACGCAGTATTTT.

This rearrangement joins TRBV28 to TRBJ2-1; perhaps TRBD2 as D (6 bases). Trimming took off 6 bases at V and 12 bases at J, with 21 bases between the two ends. The CDR3 loop spans 14 amino acids. Germline V gives CDR1 MDHEN, CDR2 SYDVKM. The CDR3 nucleotides are TGTGCCAGCAGGGGGGGACTCATCTGGAATTGGCAGTTCTTC. Translation gives CASRGGLIWNWQFF.